The entry below describes one T cell receptor (beta chain). It has no known antigen specificity. One base away there is no much larger clone; base qualities are not given. The CDR3, from cysteine to phenylalanine, totals 18 residues. Only CDR3 DNA is held: 54 bases, read in frame from base 1. V lost 2 bases and J lost 2 bases, and the count of bases not matched to a germline gene is 7. Taken from the germline V gene, the CDR1 and CDR2 loops are MNHNS and SASEGT. The method was the immunoSEQ multiplex PCR assay. This immuneACCESS table, as held by TCRdb, lists in-frame sequences with V and J called but not all clones. Of the missing ones, under half trace to an unresolved V gene in checked studies; the others have no known cause. This sample comprises roughly 92,000 clones, 85% to 95% of them detected only once. The ten largest account for around 0.3% of the sample. The data originate from a study of technical replicates of blood from a handful of donors (dated by TCRdb to the late 2010s).

The sequenced material came from T cells isolated from PBMCs. Recombination joined TRBV6-1 with TRBJ2-3; TRBD2 agrees with 13 junctional bases. The source is a human donor in good health. The nucleotide sequence reads as follows: TGTGCCAGCAGTGAATGGGGACTAGCGGGAAGATACACAGATACGCAGTATTTT. Its protein reads: CASSEWGLAGRYTDTQYF.